The source of this T cell receptor beta chain is a study of blood T cell repertoires in COVID-19. Study-level background: COVID-19 samples, acute and convalescent, were from the United States, Italy and Spain.

The CDR3 contains 18 residues. Germline V CDR1 and CDR2: SGHTA, FQGTGA. Between the trimmed V and J ends, which lost 0 bases and 0 bases, there was a span of 18 bases. Clones were sequenced by immunoSEQ multiplex PCR, and TCRdb holds only the in-frame ones, with some missing. The sample contains 250,000 to 350,000 clones, around 89% of which appear only once. The receptor comes from a man aged 30-40 years with acute or convalescent COVID-19. Material: peripheral blood. The gene calls are TRBV7-3 and TRBJ2-7; perhaps TRBD2 as D (6 bases). DNA of the CDR3: TGTGCCAGCAGCTTAACGTTTACCGGATCGGGAGTCTCCTACGAGCAGTACTTC. It encodes CASSLTFTGSGVSYEQYF.